The clone carrying this T cell receptor (beta chain) was counted only a few times. This specimen belongs to a study of immune heterogeneity within non-small cell lung tumors. Multiplex PCR with 32 V and 13 J primers amplified TCR beta CDR3. TCRdb reprocessed the multiplex PCR reads via MiXCR and lists one record per CDR3 protein. The profile covers 20,000 to 25,000 distinct CDR3 sequences, with about 25% appearing a single time and 3.7% taken by the ten largest. Germline V gives CDR1 ENHRY, CDR2 SYGVKD. CDR3 size: 13 residues. V was clipped by 4 bases and J by 0 bases, with 6 bases between them. TCRs were amplified from roughly 540 ng gDNA of bulk tumor per sample. Biopsies that were spaced far apart were taken, several per primary tumor, during surgery. These patients got curative surgery after being newly diagnosed with untreated non-small cell lung cancer. A total of about 15 patients with newly diagnosed non-small cell lung cancer, all of whom were undergoing surgery with curative intent, made up the donors.

The sample consisted of lung tumor tissue. The receptor was isolated from a man in his forties with non-small cell lung cancer. V usage is TRBV10-3 and J usage is TRBJ2-5; the D gene is possibly TRBD2 (6 bases). Here the CDR3 reads CAISAGDQETQYF. The CDR3 DNA sequence: TGTGCCATCAGTGCGGGGGACCAAGAGACCCAGTACTTC.